Listed here are 12 T cell receptor beta chains from one sample, sequenced in a study of CD8+ T cells in alopecia areata. Treatment specified: oral pan-JAK inhibitor, 5-10 mg twice daily. Following extraction, RNA underwent reverse transcription to cDNA, which served as the sequencing template. Repertoires were generated with immunoSEQ multiplex PCR, while TCRdb's copy carries only in-frame clones and drops some. The table records about 76,000 clones, approximately 64% of them present only once. This material consisted of CD8+ T cells sorted from blood, taken at week 24, from a patient treated with tofacitinib. The receptors were sampled from a human donor with alopecia areata.

This clone was picked up a small number of times. The CDR3 sequence: CSVEGSKAGAYEQYF. CDR3 sequence (DNA): TGCAGCGTTGAAGGTTCGAAAGCGGGGGCCTACGAGCAGTACTTC. This rearrangement joins TRBV29-1 to TRBJ2-7; TRBD2 agrees at 8 bases. Germline-derived CDR1 and CDR2 are SQVTM and ANQGSEA. The trim removed 1 base at V and 2 bases at J, leaving 7 bases unmatched. The CDR3 runs 15 residues.

The V gene is TRBV5-1, the J gene TRBJ2-7; 11 positions match TRBD2. Germline-derived CDR1 and CDR2 are SGHRS and YFSETQ. There are 15 residues in the CDR3. Trimming took 4 bases from V and 4 from J; bases not matched to a gene: 7. The CDR3 region has the DNA TGCGCCAGCAGCCCCGGGACTAGCGGTGATTACGAGCAGTACTTC. Translation gives CASSPGTSGDYEQYF.

This chain links TRBV7-2 with TRBJ2-3; 9 bases map to TRBD1. Per the germline V gene, CDR1 is SGHTA and CDR2 is FQGNSA. With 5 bases clipped from V and 5 bases from J, the junction kept 11 bases outside the gene matches. The CDR3 is made up of 16 amino acids. CDR3 in amino acids: CASSPRDRVNIDTQYF. In DNA, the CDR3 is TGTGCCAGCAGCCCACGGGACAGGGTGAATATAGATACGCAGTATTTT.

The chain carries TRBV27 and TRBJ1-5; a weak D match, TRBD1 (6 bases). The CDR3 covers 17 residues. Germline-derived CDR1 and CDR2 are MNHEY and SMNVEV (reference sequence). V lost 5 bases to trimming and J lost 5 bases, with 22 bases between them. The CDR3: CASSPYPGTSGDQPQHF. The CDR3 region has the DNA TGTGCCAGCAGTCCCTATCCCGGGACATCTGGTGATCAGCCCCAGCATTTT.

This chain connects TRBV4-3 to TRBJ2-7; 14 bases match TRBD2. Germline CDR1 and CDR2: LGHNA and YSLEER. The CDR3 length is 15 residues. V shed 1 base and J 5 bases; nucleotides not matched to a gene: 1. CDR3 sequence reads: CASSQGGLAGDEQYF. In DNA form, the CDR3 reads TGCGCCAGCAGCCAAGGGGGACTAGCGGGGGACGAGCAGTACTTC.

The chain has TRBV14 and TRBJ2-7; TRBD2 aligns across 8 bases. The V and J ends lost 6 bases and 3 bases, in that order; junction bases with no gene match: 7. Germline V lookup: CDR1 SGHDN, CDR2 FVKESK. This CDR3 is 14 amino acids long. CDR3 in amino acids: CASSPGLAFYEQYF. CDR3 sequence (DNA): TGTGCCAGCAGTCCCGGACTAGCCTTCTACGAGCAGTACTTC.

The chain employs TRBV5-4 and TRBJ2-1; 10 bases fit TRBD2. After removal of 2 bases from V and 2 bases from J, the junction contained 1 base not matched to a gene. CDR3 size: 15 residues. The germline V gene has CDR1 SGHNT and CDR2 YYREEE (reference sequence). CDR3: CASSLAGGTYNEQFF. DNA for the CDR3: TGTGCCAGCAGCTTAGCGGGGGGGACCTACAATGAGCAGTTCTTC.

The gene calls are TRBV7-6 and TRBJ2-7, with 8 bases aligning to TRBD1. V shed 2 bases and J 4 bases; nucleotides not matched to a gene: 1. This CDR3 spans 13 amino acids. CDR1 and CDR2 from the germline V gene are SGHVS and FNYEAQ. The DNA of the CDR3 is TGTGCCAGCAGCTTACAGGGGGCTTACGAGCAGTACTTC. Translation: CASSLQGAYEQYF.

This chain joins TRBV7-9 and TRBJ2-5; the D gene could be TRBD1 or TRBD2 (6 bases each). CDR1 SEHNR and CDR2 FQNEAQ come from the germline V gene (reference sequence). CDR3 length: 16 amino acids. Trimming took 5 bases from V and 2 from J, leaving 18 bases between them. CDR3 coding DNA: TGTGCCAGCAGCCTCCCCTTTGGGGGGCTACAAGAGACCCAGTACTTC. Its translation: CASSLPFGGLQETQYF.

The rearrangement links TRBV5-6 to TRBJ2-7, with 10 bases fitting TRBD1. The V segment lost 0 bases and the J segment 5 bases; nucleotides outside the gene matches: 14. CDR1 is SGHDT, CDR2 YYEEEE, per germline. CDR3 length equals 18 residues. CDR3 loop: CASSLDGDRGKGADEQYF. For the CDR3, the DNA is TGTGCCAGCAGCTTGGATGGGGACAGGGGTAAGGGAGCGGACGAGCAGTACTTC. The full variable domain, completed using reference TRBV5-6 and TRBJ2-7, is DAGVTQSPTHLIKTRGQQVTLRCSPKSGHDTVSWYQQALGQGPQFIFQYYEEEERQRGNFPDRFSGHQFPNYSSELNVNALLLGDSALYLCASSLDGDRGKGADEQYFGPGTRLTVT.

V gene TRBV30 combines with J gene TRBJ1-5; D uncertain. Germline CDR1 GTSNPN, CDR2 SVGIG (reference sequence). V lost 5 bases and J 2 bases, leaving 10 bases between the germline ends. The CDR3 covers 13 residues. The CDR3 loop reads CAWADGGNQPQHF. CDR3 sequence (DNA): TGTGCCTGGGCCGACGGGGGCAATCAGCCCCAGCATTTT.

V usage is TRBV5-6 and J usage is TRBJ2-1; D perhaps matches TRBD1 (6 bases). Germline V gene data show CDR1 as SGHDT and CDR2 as YYEEEE. The CDR3 consists of 14 residues. Between the trimmed V and J ends, which lost 0 bases and 10 bases, there was a span of 14 bases. CDR3 in DNA: TGTGCCAGCAGCTTGGCGGGGCGCGACAGGGAGCAGTTCTTC. It specifies CASSLAGRDREQFF.